Included here is one T cell receptor (beta chain) sequence, with context. Per the original data handling: Amplification with reference gene primers provided the estimates of nucleated cell counts. Produced via immunoSEQ multiplex PCR; TCRdb's table is partial and in-frame only. The DNA was the basis for D and trimming; V, J and clone size are from that table. The repertoire holds around 26,000 clones, with over 80% as singletons. The source of the sample is a study of blood T cell repertoires in COVID-19. On the study more broadly: PBMCs, B-cell-depleted T cells, or T cells were the source of the cDNA or gDNA that made up the material.

The CDR3 contains 15 residues. V lost 4 bases and J 1 base, leaving 12 bases between the germline ends. Germline V gene data show CDR1 as SGHRS and CDR2 as YFSETQ. The sequence derives from a human donor in a cohort sampled during active COVID-19. The chain employs TRBV5-1 and TRBJ1-3, with unresolved D. The source material was peripheral blood. This CDR3 is CASSNSGESGNTIYF. The CDR3 nucleotides read TGCGCCAGCAGCAACAGTGGCGAGTCTGGAAACACCATATATTTT.